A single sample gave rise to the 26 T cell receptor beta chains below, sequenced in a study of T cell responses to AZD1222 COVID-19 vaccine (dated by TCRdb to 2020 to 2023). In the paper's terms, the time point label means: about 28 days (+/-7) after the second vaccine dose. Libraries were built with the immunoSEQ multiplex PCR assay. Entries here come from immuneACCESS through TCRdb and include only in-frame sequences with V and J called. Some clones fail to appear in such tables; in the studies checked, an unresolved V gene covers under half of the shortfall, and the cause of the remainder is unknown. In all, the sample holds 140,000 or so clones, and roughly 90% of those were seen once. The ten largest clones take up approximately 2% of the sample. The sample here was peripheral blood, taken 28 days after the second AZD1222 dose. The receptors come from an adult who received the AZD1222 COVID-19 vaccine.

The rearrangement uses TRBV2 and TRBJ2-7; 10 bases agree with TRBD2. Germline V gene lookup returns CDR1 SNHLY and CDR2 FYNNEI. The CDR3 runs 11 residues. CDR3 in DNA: TGTGCAGCGGGGGGGAGCTACGAGCAGTACTTC. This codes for CAAGGSYEQYF. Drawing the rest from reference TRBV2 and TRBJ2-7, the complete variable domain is EPEVTQTPSHQVTQMGQEVILRCVPISNHLYFYWYRQILGQKVEFLVSFYNNEISEKSEIFDDQFSVERPDGSNFTLKIRSTKLEDSAMYFCAAGGSYEQYFGPGTRLTVT.

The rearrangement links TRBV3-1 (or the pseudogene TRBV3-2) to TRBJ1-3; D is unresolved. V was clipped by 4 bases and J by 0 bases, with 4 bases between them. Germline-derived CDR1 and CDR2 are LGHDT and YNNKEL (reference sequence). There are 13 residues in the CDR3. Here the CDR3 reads CASSRDSGNTIYF. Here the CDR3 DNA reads TGTGCCAGCAGCCGGGACTCTGGAAACACCATATATTTT.

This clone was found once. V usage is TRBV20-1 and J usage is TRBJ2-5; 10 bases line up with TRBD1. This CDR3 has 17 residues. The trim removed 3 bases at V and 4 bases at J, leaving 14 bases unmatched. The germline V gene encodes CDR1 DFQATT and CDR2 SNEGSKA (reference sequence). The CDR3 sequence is CSASPRDRGELGETQYF. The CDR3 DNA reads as TGCAGTGCTAGTCCGCGGGACAGGGGTGAACTCGGAGAGACCCAGTACTTC.

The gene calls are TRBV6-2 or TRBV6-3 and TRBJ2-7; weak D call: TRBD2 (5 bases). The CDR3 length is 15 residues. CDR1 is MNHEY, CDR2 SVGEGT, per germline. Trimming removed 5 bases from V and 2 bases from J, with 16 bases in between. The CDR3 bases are TGTGCCAGCAGTGGGAGTGCGGGTGGCCCCTACGAGCAGTACTTC. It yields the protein CASSGSAGGPYEQYF.

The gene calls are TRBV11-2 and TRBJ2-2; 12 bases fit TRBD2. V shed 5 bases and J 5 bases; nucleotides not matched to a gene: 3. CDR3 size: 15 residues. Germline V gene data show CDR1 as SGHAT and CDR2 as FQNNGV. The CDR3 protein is CASSIGLAGTGELFF. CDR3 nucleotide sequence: TGTGCCAGCAGCATAGGACTAGCGGGGACCGGGGAGCTGTTTTTT.

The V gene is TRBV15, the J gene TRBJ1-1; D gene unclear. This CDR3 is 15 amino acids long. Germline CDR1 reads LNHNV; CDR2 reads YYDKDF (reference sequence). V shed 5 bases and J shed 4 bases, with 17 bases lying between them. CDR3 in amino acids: CATSPPAGLGTEAFF. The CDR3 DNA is TGTGCCACCAGCCCCCCGGCGGGTTTGGGCACTGAAGCTTTCTTT.

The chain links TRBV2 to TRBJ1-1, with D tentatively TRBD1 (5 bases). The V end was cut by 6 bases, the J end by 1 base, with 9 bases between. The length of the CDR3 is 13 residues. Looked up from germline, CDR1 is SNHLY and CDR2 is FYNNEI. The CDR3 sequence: CASSQGRNTEAFF. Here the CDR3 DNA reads TGTGCCAGCAGCCAGGGACGGAACACTGAAGCTTTCTTT.

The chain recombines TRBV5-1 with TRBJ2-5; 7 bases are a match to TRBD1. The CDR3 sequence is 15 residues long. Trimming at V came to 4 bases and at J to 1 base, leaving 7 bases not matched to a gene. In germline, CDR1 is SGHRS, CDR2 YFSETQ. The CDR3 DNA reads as TGCGCCAGCAGCCGAGACAGGGCCCGCCAAGAGACCCAGTACTTC. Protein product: CASSRDRARQETQYF.

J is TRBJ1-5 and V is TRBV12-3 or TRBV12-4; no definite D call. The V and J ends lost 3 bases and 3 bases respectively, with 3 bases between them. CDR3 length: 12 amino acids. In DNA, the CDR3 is TGTGCCAGCAGTTTTAACAATCAGCCCCAGCATTTT. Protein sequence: CASSFNNQPQHF.

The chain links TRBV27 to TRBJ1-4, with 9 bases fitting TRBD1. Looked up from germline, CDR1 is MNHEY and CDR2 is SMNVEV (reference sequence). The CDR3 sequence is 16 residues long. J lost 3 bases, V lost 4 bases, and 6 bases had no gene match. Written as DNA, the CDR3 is TGTGCCAGCAGTTCAACAGGGGGCCCACCTAATGAAAAACTGTTTTTT. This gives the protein CASSSTGGPPNEKLFF.

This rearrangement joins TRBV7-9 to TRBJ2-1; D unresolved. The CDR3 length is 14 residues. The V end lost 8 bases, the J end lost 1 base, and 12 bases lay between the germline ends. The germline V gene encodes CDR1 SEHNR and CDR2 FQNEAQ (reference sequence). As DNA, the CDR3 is TGTGCCAGCCGCAGTTTTAGTTCCTACAATGAGCAGTTCTTC. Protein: CASRSFSSYNEQFF. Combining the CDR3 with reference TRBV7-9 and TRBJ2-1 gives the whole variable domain DTGVSQNPRHKITKRGQNVTFRCDPISEHNRLYWYRQTLGQGPEFLTYFQNEAQLEKSRLLSDRFSAERPKGSFSTLEIQRTEQGDSAMYLCASRSFSSYNEQFFGPGTRLTVL.

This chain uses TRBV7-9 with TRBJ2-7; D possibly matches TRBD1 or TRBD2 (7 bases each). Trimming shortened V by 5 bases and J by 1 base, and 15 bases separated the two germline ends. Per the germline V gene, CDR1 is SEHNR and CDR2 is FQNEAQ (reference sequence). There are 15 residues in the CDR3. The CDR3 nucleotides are TGTGCCAGCAGCCTCGGGGAGGGGGCGTCCTACGAGCAGTACTTC. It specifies CASSLGEGASYEQYF.

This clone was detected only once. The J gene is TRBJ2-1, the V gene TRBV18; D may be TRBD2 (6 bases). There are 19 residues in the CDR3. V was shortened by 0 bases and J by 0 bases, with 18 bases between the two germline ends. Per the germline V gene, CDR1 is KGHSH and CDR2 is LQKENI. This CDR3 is CASSPPLLSGTVSYNEQFF. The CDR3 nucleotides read TGTGCCAGCTCACCACCGCTCCTTAGCGGCACTGTCTCCTACAATGAGCAGTTCTTC.

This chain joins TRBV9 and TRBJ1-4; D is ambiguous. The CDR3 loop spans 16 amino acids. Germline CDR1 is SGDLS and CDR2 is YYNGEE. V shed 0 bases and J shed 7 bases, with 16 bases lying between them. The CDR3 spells CASSVGSPGGSEKLFF. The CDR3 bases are TGTGCCAGCAGCGTAGGTAGCCCCGGTGGTAGTGAAAAACTGTTTTTT. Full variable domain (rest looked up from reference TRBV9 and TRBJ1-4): DSGVTQTPKHLITATGQRVTLRCSPRSGDLSVYWYQQSLDQGLQFLIQYYNGEERAKGNILERFSAQQFPDLHSELNLSSLELGDSALYFCASSVGSPGGSEKLFFGSGTQLSVL.

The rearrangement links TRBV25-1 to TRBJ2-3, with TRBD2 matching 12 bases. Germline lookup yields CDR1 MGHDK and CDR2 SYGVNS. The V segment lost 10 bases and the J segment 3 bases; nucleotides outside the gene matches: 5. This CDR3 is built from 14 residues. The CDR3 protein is CATRLAGETDTQYF. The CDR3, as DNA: TGTGCCACCCGACTAGCGGGAGAAACAGATACGCAGTATTTT.

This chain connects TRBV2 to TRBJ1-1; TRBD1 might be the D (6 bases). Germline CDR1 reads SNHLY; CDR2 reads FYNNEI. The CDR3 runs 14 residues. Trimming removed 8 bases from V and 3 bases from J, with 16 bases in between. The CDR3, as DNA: TGTGCCAGCGGCCTAGGGGGGGGAGACACTGAAGCTTTCTTT. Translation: CASGLGGGDTEAFF.

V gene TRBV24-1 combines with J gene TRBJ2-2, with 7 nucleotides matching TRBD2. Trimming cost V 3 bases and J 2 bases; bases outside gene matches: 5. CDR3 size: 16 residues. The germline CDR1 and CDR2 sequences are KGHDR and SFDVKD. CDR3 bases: TGTGCCACCAGTGATGGGCTAGCGGAAAACACCGGGGAGCTGTTTTTT. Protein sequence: CATSDGLAENTGELFF.

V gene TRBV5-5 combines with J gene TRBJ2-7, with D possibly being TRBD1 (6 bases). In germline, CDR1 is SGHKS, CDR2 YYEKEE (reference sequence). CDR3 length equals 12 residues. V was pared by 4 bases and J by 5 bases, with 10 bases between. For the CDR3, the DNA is TGTGCCAGCAGCCCACAGGGAGACGAGCAGTACTTC. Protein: CASSPQGDEQYF. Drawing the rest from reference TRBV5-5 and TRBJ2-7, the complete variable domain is DAGVTQSPTHLIKTRGQQVTLRCSPISGHKSVSWYQQVLGQGPQFIFQYYEKEERGRGNFPDRFSARQFPNYSSELNVNALLLGDSALYLCASSPQGDEQYFGPGTRLTVT.

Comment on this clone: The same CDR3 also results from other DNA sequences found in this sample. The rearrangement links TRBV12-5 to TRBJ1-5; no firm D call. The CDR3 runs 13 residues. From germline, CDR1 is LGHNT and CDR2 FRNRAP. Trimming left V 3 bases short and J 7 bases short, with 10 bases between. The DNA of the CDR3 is TGTGCTAGTGGTTTAATGGGGAACCAGCCCCAGCATTTT. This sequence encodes CASGLMGNQPQHF.

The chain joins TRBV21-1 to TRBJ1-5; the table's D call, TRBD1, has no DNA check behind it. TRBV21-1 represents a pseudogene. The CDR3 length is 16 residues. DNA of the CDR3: TGTGCCAGCAGCAACCGGGACAGACGCCTCAATCAGCCCCAGCATTTT. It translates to CASSNRDRRLNQPQHF.

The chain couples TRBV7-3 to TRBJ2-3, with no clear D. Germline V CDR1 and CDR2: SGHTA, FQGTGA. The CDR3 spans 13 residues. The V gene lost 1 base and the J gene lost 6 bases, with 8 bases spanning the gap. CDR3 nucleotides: TGTGCCAGCAGCTTAATTACCGCGGATACGCAGTATTTT. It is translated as CASSLITADTQYF.

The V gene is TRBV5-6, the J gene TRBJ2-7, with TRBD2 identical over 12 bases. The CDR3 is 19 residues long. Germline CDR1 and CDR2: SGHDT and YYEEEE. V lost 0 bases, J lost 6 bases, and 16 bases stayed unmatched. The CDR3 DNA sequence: TGTGCCAGCAGCTTGGCCGTTTGGGGACTAGCGGGTCTACCGGGCGAGCAGTACTTC. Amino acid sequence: CASSLAVWGLAGLPGEQYF.

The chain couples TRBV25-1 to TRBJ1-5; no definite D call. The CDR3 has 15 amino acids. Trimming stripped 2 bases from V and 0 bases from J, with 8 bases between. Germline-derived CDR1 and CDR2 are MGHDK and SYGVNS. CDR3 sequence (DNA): TGTGCCAGCAGTGAAGGGCAGCATAGCAATCAGCCCCAGCATTTT. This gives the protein CASSEGQHSNQPQHF.

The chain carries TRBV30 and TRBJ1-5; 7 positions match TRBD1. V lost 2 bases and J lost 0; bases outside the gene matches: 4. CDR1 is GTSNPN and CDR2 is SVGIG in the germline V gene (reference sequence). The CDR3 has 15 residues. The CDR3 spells CAWSRTGYSNQPQHF. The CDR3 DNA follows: TGTGCCTGGAGTAGGACAGGATATAGCAATCAGCCCCAGCATTTT.

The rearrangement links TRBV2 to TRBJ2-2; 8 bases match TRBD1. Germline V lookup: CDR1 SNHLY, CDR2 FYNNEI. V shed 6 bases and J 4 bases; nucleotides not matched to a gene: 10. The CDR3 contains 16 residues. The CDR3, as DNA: TGTGCCAGCAGGGGGGTTGCCAGGGGGCCCACCGGGGAGCTGTTTTTT. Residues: CASRGVARGPTGELFF.

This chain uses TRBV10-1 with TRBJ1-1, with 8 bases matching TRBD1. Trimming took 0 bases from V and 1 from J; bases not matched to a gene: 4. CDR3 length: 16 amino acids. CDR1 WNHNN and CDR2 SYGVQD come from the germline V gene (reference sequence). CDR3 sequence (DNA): TGCGCCAGCAGTGAGTCCCACAGGGGGTCGAACACTGAAGCTTTCTTT. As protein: CASSESHRGSNTEAFF.